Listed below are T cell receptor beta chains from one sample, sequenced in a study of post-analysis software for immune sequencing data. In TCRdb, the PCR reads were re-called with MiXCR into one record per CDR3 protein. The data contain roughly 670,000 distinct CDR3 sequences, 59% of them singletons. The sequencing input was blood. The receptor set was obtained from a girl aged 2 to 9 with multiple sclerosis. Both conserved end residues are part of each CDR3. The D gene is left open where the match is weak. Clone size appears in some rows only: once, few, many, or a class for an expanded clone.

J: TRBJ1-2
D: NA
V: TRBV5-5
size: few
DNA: TGTGCCAGCAGCCTCCCGACAGTTTATGGCTACACCTTC
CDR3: CASSLPTVYGYTF

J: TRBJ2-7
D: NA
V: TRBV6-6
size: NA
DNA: TGTGCCAGCAGTTACTCGATTACAGGGTTCTTCTCCTACGAGCAGTACTTC
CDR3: CASSYSITGFFSYEQYF

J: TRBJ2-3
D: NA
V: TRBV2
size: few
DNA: TGTGCCAGCAGCGGATCTGGGAGCACAGATACGCAGTATTTT
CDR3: CASSGSGSTDTQYF

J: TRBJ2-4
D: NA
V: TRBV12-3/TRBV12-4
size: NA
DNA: TGTGCCAGCACCCAAGGGGGGACCAAAAACATTCAGTACTTC
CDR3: CASTQGGTKNIQYF

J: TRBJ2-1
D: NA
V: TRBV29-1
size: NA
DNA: TGCAGCGGTGGGACACCCGATAACAATGAGCAGTTCTTC
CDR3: CSGGTPDNNEQFF

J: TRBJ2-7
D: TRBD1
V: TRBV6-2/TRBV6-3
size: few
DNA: TGTGCCAGCAGCGCCAGGGGGACAGCCCTTTACGAGCAGTACTTC
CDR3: CASSARGTALYEQYF

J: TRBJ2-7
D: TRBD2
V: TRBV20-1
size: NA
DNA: TGCAGTGCCTGGGACTATACCTACGAGCAGTACTTC
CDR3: CSAWDYTYEQYF

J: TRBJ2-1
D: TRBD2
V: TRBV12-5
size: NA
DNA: TGTGCTAGTGGTTTGGTTAGCGGGAGGAGCGAGCAGTTCTTC
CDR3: CASGLVSGRSEQFF

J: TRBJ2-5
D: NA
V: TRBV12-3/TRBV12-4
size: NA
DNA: TGTGCCAGCAGTGCTTCAGAGACCCAGTACTTC
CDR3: CASSASETQYF

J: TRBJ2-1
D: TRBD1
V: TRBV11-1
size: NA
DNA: TGTGCCAGCACCCGGACAGGGGAAGGGAATGAGCAGTTCTTC
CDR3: CASTRTGEGNEQFF